This record looks at one T cell receptor beta chain sequence and its context. The CDR3 is made up of 17 amino acids. Between the trimmed V and J ends, which lost 3 bases and 1 base, there was a span of 21 bases. Germline CDR1 is DFQATT and CDR2 is SNEGSKA (reference sequence). This record comes from a study of identical twins. TCRdb re-derived calls from the 5' RACE reads in MiXCR, one entry per CDR3 protein. The sample holds roughly 1,500,000 distinct CDR3 sequences, 25% to 35% seen once. Sequenced sample: cord blood. This sequence joins TRBV20-1 and TRBJ1-1; TRBD1 might be the D (6 bases). The sequence was collected from a newborn girl in good health. The CDR3, as DNA: TGCAGTGCTAGGGAGACAGGTGGCGGCCTTGGGAACACTGAAGCTTTCTTT. It codes for CSARETGGGLGNTEAFF.